Presented here are 17 T cell receptor beta chains from one specimen sequenced in a study of blood T cell repertoires in COVID-19 (dated by TCRdb to the early 2020s). The library was built by means of the immunoSEQ multiplex PCR assay. TCRdb holds this immuneACCESS table with in-frame rearrangements only. Some clones are missing; in checked studies, unresolved V genes explain under half, and the rest has no known cause. The sample contains roughly 110,000 clones, roughly 84% of them found a single time. The ten largest clones take up less than 5% of the sample. The sample consisted of peripheral blood. These receptors originate from a human donor in a cohort sampled during active COVID-19.

This chain links TRBV25-1 with TRBJ2-3; D unresolved. The CDR3 spans 15 residues. Trimming removed 7 bases at V and 1 base at J, with 15 bases between. Germline V lookup: CDR1 MGHDK, CDR2 SYGVNS. The CDR3 loop reads CASKRDKMGTDTQYF. The DNA for the CDR3 is TGTGCCAGCAAAAGAGACAAAATGGGCACAGATACGCAGTATTTT.

The gene calls are TRBV6-1 and TRBJ2-7; 13 nucleotides align to TRBD2. CDR3 length equals 16 residues. The V gene end was trimmed by 4 bases and the J gene end by 3 bases; junction bases not matched to a gene: 6. CDR1 is MNHNS and CDR2 is SASEGT in the germline V gene. This chain's CDR3 is CASSGTSGSPLYEQYV. CDR3 in DNA: TGTGCCAGCAGTGGGACTAGCGGGAGTCCCCTCTACGAGCAGTACGTC.

The chain recombines TRBV24-1 with TRBJ2-1; 9 bases match TRBD2. CDR1 is KGHDR, CDR2 SFDVKD, per germline. The CDR3 covers 16 residues. Trimming removed 3 bases from V and 2 bases from J; junction bases left unmatched: 4. DNA of the CDR3: TGTGCCACCAGTGATGACAGCGGGAGGACCTACAATGAGCAGTTCTTC. Its translation is CATSDDSGRTYNEQFF.

This clone appeared a few times. This chain uses TRBV11-2 with TRBJ1-1; tentatively, D is TRBD1 (6 bases). The CDR3 is made up of 16 amino acids. V was clipped by 3 bases and J by 2 bases, with 16 bases between them. The germline V gene encodes CDR1 SGHAT and CDR2 FQNNGV. The CDR3 spells CASSFSRARGNTEAFF. In DNA, the CDR3 is TGTGCCAGCAGCTTCAGCAGGGCCAGGGGAAACACTGAAGCTTTCTTT.

The genes are TRBV11-2 and TRBJ2-5, with D unresolved. Germline CDR1 reads SGHAT; CDR2 reads FQNNGV. The CDR3 is 12 residues long. The V end lost 1 base, the J end lost 4 bases, and 4 bases lay between the germline ends. The CDR3 reads CASSLAGETQYF. CDR3 DNA sequence: TGTGCCAGCAGCTTAGCAGGAGAGACCCAGTACTTC.

This rearrangement joins TRBV19 to TRBJ1-2; a possible D gene is TRBD1 (6 bases). Between the trimmed V and J ends, which lost 3 bases and 3 bases, there was a span of 11 bases. Germline V gives CDR1 LNHDA, CDR2 SQIVND (reference sequence). The CDR3 runs to 14 residues. The CDR3 here is CASSIQAGDYGYTF. Here the CDR3 DNA reads TGTGCCAGTAGTATTCAAGCAGGGGACTATGGCTACACCTTC. Combining the CDR3 with reference TRBV19 and TRBJ1-2 gives the whole variable domain DGGITQSPKYLFRKEGQNVTLSCEQNLNHDAMYWYRQDPGQGLRLIYYSQIVNDFQKGDIAEGYSVSREKKESFPLTVTSAQKNPTAFYLCASSIQAGDYGYTFGSGTRLTVV.

The chain uses TRBV25-1 and TRBJ2-1; D may be TRBD1 (6 bases). The germline V gene encodes CDR1 MGHDK and CDR2 SYGVNS. Between the trimmed V and J ends, which lost 2 bases and 9 bases, there was a span of 11 bases. This CDR3 has 13 amino acids. The CDR3 bases are TGTGCCAGCAGTGAAAGGGGGAGAGGTGAGCAGTTCTTC. Residues: CASSERGRGEQFF.

The V call is TRBV19, the J call TRBJ2-2; D gene unclear. Germline CDR1 is LNHDA and CDR2 is SQIVND (reference sequence). V lost 7 bases and J lost 5, with 11 bases in between. This CDR3 has 13 residues. CDR3 nucleotides: TGTGCCAGTACCTCAGCAGCGACCGGGGAGCTGTTTTTT. Translation: CASTSAATGELFF.

The rearrangement links TRBV19 to TRBJ1-5; no clear D gene. The germline V and J ends were trimmed by 6 bases and 0 bases, with 15 bases remaining between them. The CDR3 sequence is 16 residues long. CDR1 and CDR2 (germline): LNHDA, SQIVND (reference sequence). Here the CDR3 DNA reads TGTGCCAGTAGCCCGGTGCTGAGTTATAGCAATCAGCCCCAGCATTTT. It encodes CASSPVLSYSNQPQHF.

The chain has TRBV5-8 and TRBJ1-2; TRBD1 aligns across 7 bases. CDR1 is SGHTS, CDR2 YDEGEE, per germline. The length of the CDR3 is 15 residues. V lost 3 bases to trimming and J lost 3 bases; unmatched junction nucleotides: 8. CDR3 region: CASSWGTVPHYGYTF. Written as DNA, the CDR3 is TGTGCCAGCAGCTGGGGGACAGTCCCTCACTATGGCTACACCTTC.

The table lists this clone with a few counts. This chain joins TRBV11-1 and TRBJ1-5; 8 positions agree with TRBD1. Germline V gene data show CDR1 as SGHAT and CDR2 as FQDESV (reference sequence). The V gene end was trimmed by 2 bases and the J gene end by 7 bases; junction bases not matched to a gene: 1. The CDR3 contains 13 residues. In DNA, the CDR3 is TGTGCCAGCAGCTTAACAGGGGGACAGCCCCAGCATTTT. Translation: CASSLTGGQPQHF.

Written as DNA, the CDR3 is TGTGCCAGCAGCTTAGTCCAGGGTGTAGGTACCGGGGAGCTGTTTTTT. Residues: CASSLVQGVGTGELFF. The chain is built from TRBV7-9 and TRBJ2-2, with D maybe TRBD1 (5 bases). Germline V gene lookup returns CDR1 SEHNR and CDR2 FQNEAQ (reference sequence). The ends were cut back, 1 base at V and 5 bases at J, with 14 bases in the middle. The length of the CDR3 is 16 residues.

J is TRBJ2-1 and V is TRBV3-1 (or the pseudogene TRBV3-2); TRBD2 matches 13 bases. Trimming took 3 bases from V and 7 from J; bases not matched to a gene: 6. This CDR3 has 16 residues. Germline V lookup: CDR1 LGHDT, CDR2 YNNKEL (reference sequence). The CDR3 loop is CASSHPGTSGVNEQFF. The DNA of the CDR3 is TGTGCCAGCAGCCACCCCGGGACTAGCGGGGTAAATGAGCAGTTCTTC.

J is TRBJ2-1 and V is TRBV7-2; weak D call: TRBD1 (6 bases). Germline assignment: CDR1 SGHTA and CDR2 FQGNSA. V lost 5 bases to trimming and J lost 2 bases, with 13 bases between them. This CDR3 spans 15 amino acids. In DNA, the CDR3 is TGTGCCAGCAGCCTCACCCGGGACACCTACAATGAGCAGTTCTTC. Translated: CASSLTRDTYNEQFF.

The rearrangement joins TRBV19 to TRBJ1-2; D perhaps matches TRBD1 (6 bases). The CDR3 is made up of 17 amino acids. Trimming removed 3 bases from V and 3 bases from J, with 20 bases in between. From germline, CDR1 is LNHDA and CDR2 SQIVND (reference sequence). The CDR3 DNA follows: TGTGCCAGTAGTATCATTTTCGGCCAGGGGTCCTACTATGGCTACACCTTC. Translation: CASSIIFGQGSYYGYTF. Full variable domain (missing parts from reference TRBV19 and TRBJ1-2): DGGITQSPKYLFRKEGQNVTLSCEQNLNHDAMYWYRQDPGQGLRLIYYSQIVNDFQKGDIAEGYSVSREKKESFPLTVTSAQKNPTAFYLCASSIIFGQGSYYGYTFGSGTRLTVV.

The J gene is TRBJ1-3, the V gene TRBV29-1; possibly TRBD1 for D (6 bases). CDR1 and CDR2 from the germline V gene are SQVTM and ANQGSEA. V was clipped by 1 base and J by 4 bases, with 8 bases between them. This CDR3 comprises 13 residues. CDR3 coding DNA: TGCAGCGTTGAAGGCACAGGGGGAAACACCATATATTTT. This codes for CSVEGTGGNTIYF.

V and J are TRBV28 and TRBJ1-3, with D possibly being TRBD1 (5 bases). This CDR3 spans 18 amino acids. Germline values: CDR1 MDHEN, CDR2 SYDVKM. V was trimmed by 6 bases and J by 2 bases, leaving 23 bases between them. The CDR3 region has the DNA TGTGCCAGCAGCCTCCCGTATGGGGGGGGTCTGCCTGGAAACACCATATATTTT. The encoded protein is CASSLPYGGGLPGNTIYF.